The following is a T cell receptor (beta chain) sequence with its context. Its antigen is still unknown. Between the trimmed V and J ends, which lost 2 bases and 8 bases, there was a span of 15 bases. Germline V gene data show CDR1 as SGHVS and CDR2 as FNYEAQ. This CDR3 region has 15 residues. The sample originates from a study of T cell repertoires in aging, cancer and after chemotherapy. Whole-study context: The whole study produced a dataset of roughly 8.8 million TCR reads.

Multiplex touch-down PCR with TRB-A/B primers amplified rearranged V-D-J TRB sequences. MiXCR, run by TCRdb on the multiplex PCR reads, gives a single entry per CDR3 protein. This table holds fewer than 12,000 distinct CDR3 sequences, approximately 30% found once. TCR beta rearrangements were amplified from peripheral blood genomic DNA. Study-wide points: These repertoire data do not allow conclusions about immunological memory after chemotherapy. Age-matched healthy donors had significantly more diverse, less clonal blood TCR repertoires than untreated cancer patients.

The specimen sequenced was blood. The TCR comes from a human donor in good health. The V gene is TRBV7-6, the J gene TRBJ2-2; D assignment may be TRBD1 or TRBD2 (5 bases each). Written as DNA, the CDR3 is TGTGCCAGCAGCTTATTTGTCGGGGACCCGGGGGAGCTGTTTTTT. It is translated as CASSLFVGDPGELFF.